The rows below give T cell receptor beta chains drawn from one sample of a study of T cell responses to AZD1222 COVID-19 vaccine. Method: immunoSEQ multiplex PCR; TCRdb's copy keeps in-frame clones and lacks some. The sample holds some 130,000 clones; roughly 91% are singletons and the top ten take 2.5% to 3%. The source was peripheral blood, collected on day 0 of AZD1222 vaccination. These receptors came from an adult in good health. CDR3s include the opening cysteine and the closing phenylalanine or tryptophan. Fields, in order: D gene, V gene, J gene, CDR3 length, clone size, CDR3 DNA, CDR3 protein. The D gene is left open where the match is weak. Expanded clones get a size class; other rows say once, few or many, or leave the size out.

D gene: NA; V gene: TRBV6-6; J gene: TRBJ2-1; CDR3 length: 12; clone size: NA; CDR3 DNA: TGTGCCAGCAGTTACTCGTTGAATGAGCAGTTCTTC; CDR3 protein: CASSYSLNEQFF
D gene: NA; V gene: TRBV5-4; J gene: TRBJ1-5; CDR3 length: 14; clone size: NA; CDR3 DNA: TGTGCCAGCAGCTTGGAACAGGACAATCAGCCCCAGCATTTT; CDR3 protein: CASSLEQDNQPQHF
D gene: NA; V gene: TRBV13; J gene: TRBJ2-7; CDR3 length: 13; clone size: NA; CDR3 DNA: TGTGCCAGCAGCAAGGGAGGCCTTTACGAGCAGTACTTC; CDR3 protein: CASSKGGLYEQYF
D gene: TRBD2; V gene: TRBV14; J gene: TRBJ2-7; CDR3 length: 15; clone size: NA; CDR3 DNA: TGTGCCAGCAGCCCTCGACTAGCGGGAGTGTACGAGCAGTACTTC; CDR3 protein: CASSPRLAGVYEQYF
D gene: NA; V gene: TRBV5-1; J gene: TRBJ2-3; CDR3 length: 16; clone size: NA; CDR3 DNA: TGCGCCAGCAGCTTGGGTGGGGGGAAATCAGCAGATACGCAGTATTTT; CDR3 protein: CASSLGGGKSADTQYF
D gene: TRBD2; V gene: TRBV3-1/TRBV3-2; J gene: TRBJ2-2; CDR3 length: 15; clone size: NA; CDR3 DNA: TGTGCCAGCAGCTTACTAGCGCTGAACACCGGGGAGCTGTTTTTT; CDR3 protein: CASSLLALNTGELFF
D gene: NA; V gene: TRBV19; J gene: TRBJ1-5; CDR3 length: 13; clone size: NA; CDR3 DNA: TGTGCCAGTAGTAACGGGGGGAGCCAGCCCCAGCATTTT; CDR3 protein: CASSNGGSQPQHF
D gene: NA; V gene: TRBV18; J gene: TRBJ2-7; CDR3 length: 14; clone size: NA; CDR3 DNA: TGTGCCAGCTCCCCGACAGGTCCCTCCTACGAGCAGTACTTC; CDR3 protein: CASSPTGPSYEQYF
D gene: NA; V gene: TRBV30; J gene: TRBJ2-3; CDR3 length: 12; clone size: NA; CDR3 DNA: TGTGCCTGGAGTGTAGGATCGGATACGCAGTATTTT; CDR3 protein: CAWSVGSDTQYF
D gene: NA; V gene: TRBV18; J gene: TRBJ1-1; CDR3 length: 16; clone size: once; CDR3 DNA: TGTGCCAGCTCACCAACAACGTTGTCCTTGAACACTGAAGCTTTCTTT; CDR3 protein: CASSPTTLSLNTEAFF
D gene: NA; V gene: TRBV19; J gene: TRBJ2-7; CDR3 length: 16; clone size: once; CDR3 DNA: TGTGCCAGTAGTCCCACCCCGGGCCCTAGCTCCTACGAGCAGTACTTC; CDR3 protein: CASSPTPGPSSYEQYF
D gene: NA; V gene: TRBV6-5; J gene: TRBJ1-4; CDR3 length: 15; clone size: NA; CDR3 DNA: TGTGCCAGCTGGGGGCGGAATCAAGCCTATGAAAAACTGTTTTTT; CDR3 protein: CASWGRNQAYEKLFF
D gene: NA; V gene: TRBV19; J gene: TRBJ2-1; CDR3 length: 14; clone size: NA; CDR3 DNA: TGTGCCAGTAGTACCCATAGGAACAACAATGAGCAGTTCTTC; CDR3 protein: CASSTHRNNNEQFF
D gene: NA; V gene: TRBV7-3; J gene: TRBJ2-3; CDR3 length: 14; clone size: NA; CDR3 DNA: TGTGCCAGCAGCTTTTCTGGATACACAGATACGCAGTATTTT; CDR3 protein: CASSFSGYTDTQYF
D gene: NA; V gene: TRBV27; J gene: TRBJ2-1; CDR3 length: 14; clone size: NA; CDR3 DNA: TGTGCCAGCAGTACCGGCCGTCTTGCGACTGAGCAGTTCTTC; CDR3 protein: CASSTGRLATEQFF
D gene: NA; V gene: TRBV3-1/TRBV3-2; J gene: TRBJ2-5; CDR3 length: 15; clone size: NA; CDR3 DNA: TGTGCCAGCCGCGGGGCCAGGGGCTTTAAAGAGACCCAGTACTTC; CDR3 protein: CASRGARGFKETQYF
D gene: NA; V gene: TRBV7-8; J gene: TRBJ2-1; CDR3 length: 15; clone size: once; CDR3 DNA: TGTGCCAGCAGCCTGCGACTAGGTGGGGCCAATGAGCAGTTCTTC; CDR3 protein: CASSLRLGGANEQFF
D gene: NA; V gene: TRBV6-1; J gene: TRBJ2-7; CDR3 length: 15; clone size: NA; CDR3 DNA: TGTGCCAGCAGTGAAGGACAGGATCGCTCCTACGAGCAGTACTTC; CDR3 protein: CASSEGQDRSYEQYF
D gene: TRBD1; V gene: TRBV27; J gene: TRBJ2-1; CDR3 length: 13; clone size: NA; CDR3 DNA: TGTGCCAGCAGTTCCGATCGGACAGGATTTCAGTTCTTC; CDR3 protein: CASSSDRTGFQFF
D gene: TRBD1; V gene: TRBV5-4; J gene: TRBJ1-3; CDR3 length: 17; clone size: once; CDR3 DNA: TGTGCCAGCAGCTTGGGGAGGACAGGGAACTCTGGAAACACCATATATTTT; CDR3 protein: CASSLGRTGNSGNTIYF
D gene: TRBD1; V gene: TRBV4-3; J gene: TRBJ1-1; CDR3 length: 14; clone size: NA; CDR3 DNA: TGCGCCAGCAGCCCCGGCCAGGGGGACACTGAAGCTTTCTTT; CDR3 protein: CASSPGQGDTEAFF
D gene: NA; V gene: TRBV11-3; J gene: TRBJ1-6; CDR3 length: 16; clone size: once; CDR3 DNA: TGTGCCAGCAGTAAGGGTGGCAACGGCTATAATTCACCCCTCCACTTT; CDR3 protein: CASSKGGNGYNSPLHF
D gene: TRBD2; V gene: TRBV4-3; J gene: TRBJ2-1; CDR3 length: 16; clone size: NA; CDR3 DNA: TGCGCCAGCAGCCAAGTGAACGCGGGAGGAACAGATGAGCAGTTCTTC; CDR3 protein: CASSQVNAGGTDEQFF
D gene: NA; V gene: TRBV12-3/TRBV12-4; J gene: TRBJ1-2; CDR3 length: 13; clone size: NA; CDR3 DNA: TGTGCCAGCAGGCAGGAAAACGCCTATGGCTACACCTTC; CDR3 protein: CASRQENAYGYTF
D gene: TRBD1; V gene: TRBV5-1; J gene: TRBJ1-3; CDR3 length: 16; clone size: NA; CDR3 DNA: TGCGCCAGCAGCTTGGCCTTGGGGACAGCTGGAAACACCATATATTTT; CDR3 protein: CASSLALGTAGNTIYF
D gene: NA; V gene: TRBV3-1/TRBV3-2; J gene: TRBJ1-5; CDR3 length: 13; clone size: NA; CDR3 DNA: TGTGCCAGCAGCCAAGATCAGGTTCTACCCCAGCATTTT; CDR3 protein: CASSQDQVLPQHF
D gene: TRBD1; V gene: TRBV19; J gene: TRBJ2-3; CDR3 length: 16; clone size: NA; CDR3 DNA: TGTGCCAGTAGTATTGGGACAGGCACCAGCACAGATACGCAGTATTTT; CDR3 protein: CASSIGTGTSTDTQYF
D gene: TRBD1; V gene: TRBV5-1; J gene: TRBJ1-2; CDR3 length: 14; clone size: NA; CDR3 DNA: TGCGCCAGCAGCTCGACCGGGACAGGGAGCGGCTACACCTTC; CDR3 protein: CASSSTGTGSGYTF
D gene: NA; V gene: TRBV4-2; J gene: TRBJ2-5; CDR3 length: 15; clone size: few; CDR3 DNA: TGTGCCAGCAGCCAAGATCGAGGGAGTAGTGAGACCCAGTACTTC; CDR3 protein: CASSQDRGSSETQYF
D gene: TRBD1; V gene: TRBV7-6; J gene: TRBJ2-1; CDR3 length: 17; clone size: NA; CDR3 DNA: TGTGCCAGCAGCGCCAGAACCGGGACAGGCCCTTCCAATGAGCAGTTCTTC; CDR3 protein: CASSARTGTGPSNEQFF
D gene: NA; V gene: TRBV28; J gene: TRBJ2-1; CDR3 length: 15; clone size: NA; CDR3 DNA: TGTGCCAGCAGTTGGCTGGGGCGATGGGGCAATGAGCAGTTCTTC; CDR3 protein: CASSWLGRWGNEQFF
D gene: NA; V gene: TRBV11-1; J gene: TRBJ2-3; CDR3 length: 14; clone size: NA; CDR3 DNA: TGTGCCAGCAGCTTAATGGGGGGCACAGATACGCAGTATTTT; CDR3 protein: CASSLMGGTDTQYF
D gene: TRBD1; V gene: TRBV25-1; J gene: TRBJ2-3; CDR3 length: 11; clone size: once; CDR3 DNA: TGTGCCAGCAGTGTGGGACAGACGCAGTATTTT; CDR3 protein: CASSVGQTQYF
D gene: NA; V gene: TRBV12-3/TRBV12-4; J gene: TRBJ1-2; CDR3 length: 10; clone size: NA; CDR3 DNA: TGTGCCAGCAGGGACAGTAGCTACACCTTC; CDR3 protein: CASRDSSYTF
D gene: TRBD2; V gene: TRBV19; J gene: TRBJ2-1; CDR3 length: 16; clone size: NA; CDR3 DNA: TGTGCCAGTACCCAACAGGGACTAGCGGGCTATAATGAGCAGTTCTTC; CDR3 protein: CASTQQGLAGYNEQFF
D gene: TRBD2; V gene: TRBV4-1; J gene: TRBJ2-3; CDR3 length: 15; clone size: once; CDR3 DNA: TGCGCCAGCAGCCTCGGACTAGCGGTCACAGATACGCAGTATTTT; CDR3 protein: CASSLGLAVTDTQYF
D gene: TRBD1; V gene: TRBV6-5; J gene: TRBJ1-6; CDR3 length: 15; clone size: few; CDR3 DNA: TGTGCCAGCAGTTATCAAGGGACAGGGTCTTTGCCCCTCCACTTT; CDR3 protein: CASSYQGTGSLPLHF
D gene: NA; V gene: TRBV5-8; J gene: TRBJ2-3; CDR3 length: 14; clone size: NA; CDR3 DNA: TGTGCCAGCAGCCCCATGGGGGGAGAGGATACGCAGTATTTT; CDR3 protein: CASSPMGGEDTQYF
D gene: NA; V gene: TRBV6-1; J gene: TRBJ1-4; CDR3 length: 14; clone size: NA; CDR3 DNA: TGTGCCAGCAGTGAGAATCAGGCGAATGAAAAACTGTTTTTT; CDR3 protein: CASSENQANEKLFF
D gene: NA; V gene: TRBV6-5; J gene: TRBJ1-5; CDR3 length: 14; clone size: NA; CDR3 DNA: TGTGCCAGCAGTTGGAGGGGCGCGGAACAGCCCCAGCATTTT; CDR3 protein: CASSWRGAEQPQHF
D gene: NA; V gene: TRBV6-1; J gene: TRBJ1-6; CDR3 length: 15; clone size: NA; CDR3 DNA: TGTGCCAGCAGTGAAGCCGACTCCTATAATTCACCCCTCCACTTT; CDR3 protein: CASSEADSYNSPLHF
D gene: TRBD2; V gene: TRBV5-4; J gene: TRBJ2-1; CDR3 length: 18; clone size: NA; CDR3 DNA: TGTGCCAGCAGCTTGGGGCCGGGACTAGCGGGAGGATTAGCTGAGCAGTTCTTC; CDR3 protein: CASSLGPGLAGGLAEQFF
D gene: NA; V gene: TRBV24-1; J gene: TRBJ1-6; CDR3 length: 8; clone size: NA; CDR3 DNA: TGTGCCCCATCACCCCTCCACTTT; CDR3 protein: CAPSPLHF
D gene: NA; V gene: TRBV11-1; J gene: TRBJ2-1; CDR3 length: 15; clone size: NA; CDR3 DNA: TGTGCCAGCAAGATTGGACAGTCCTCCTACAATGAGCAGTTCTTC; CDR3 protein: CASKIGQSSYNEQFF
D gene: TRBD1; V gene: TRBV19; J gene: TRBJ2-7; CDR3 length: 12; clone size: NA; CDR3 DNA: TGTGCTTCGAGCAGGGGGCCGCGGGAGCAGTACTTC; CDR3 protein: CASSRGPREQYF
D gene: TRBD2; V gene: TRBV24-1; J gene: TRBJ2-1; CDR3 length: 15; clone size: NA; CDR3 DNA: TGTGCCACCAGTGATCCCGGGACTAGCGGCAATGAGCAGTTCTTC; CDR3 protein: CATSDPGTSGNEQFF
D gene: TRBD2; V gene: TRBV2; J gene: TRBJ2-3; CDR3 length: 15; clone size: NA; CDR3 DNA: TGTGCCAGCAGGGGGCGACTAGCGGGAGCAGATACGCAGTATTTT; CDR3 protein: CASRGRLAGADTQYF
D gene: NA; V gene: TRBV9; J gene: TRBJ1-3; CDR3 length: 14; clone size: NA; CDR3 DNA: TGTGCCAGCAGCGCGAGACCGGGATTGGACACCATATATTTT; CDR3 protein: CASSARPGLDTIYF
D gene: NA; V gene: TRBV30; J gene: TRBJ1-1; CDR3 length: 13; clone size: NA; CDR3 DNA: TGTGCCTGGAGTGTACCAGCTTGGGGTGAAGCTTTCTTT; CDR3 protein: CAWSVPAWGEAFF
D gene: NA; V gene: TRBV7-9; J gene: TRBJ1-1; CDR3 length: 15; clone size: NA; CDR3 DNA: TGTGCCAGCAGCGTGGGGGTAGGCTGGGACTCTGAAGCTTTCTTT; CDR3 protein: CASSVGVGWDSEAFF
D gene: NA; V gene: TRBV30; J gene: TRBJ1-1; CDR3 length: 19; clone size: few; CDR3 DNA: TGTGCCTGGAGTGCCCATTACCTGGAGGTAAGCTCCTTGAACACTGAAGCTTTCTTT; CDR3 protein: CAWSAHYLEVSSLNTEAFF
D gene: NA; V gene: TRBV6-5; J gene: TRBJ2-7; CDR3 length: 14; clone size: NA; CDR3 DNA: TGTGCCAGCAGTTACTCGATAGGGTCCTACGAGCAGTACTTC; CDR3 protein: CASSYSIGSYEQYF
D gene: NA; V gene: TRBV6-5; J gene: TRBJ2-1; CDR3 length: 15; clone size: many; CDR3 DNA: TGTGCCGCCAATCCCTGGGCCGACTCCTACAATGAGCAGTTCTTC; CDR3 protein: CAANPWADSYNEQFF
D gene: NA; V gene: TRBV19; J gene: TRBJ1-5; CDR3 length: 15; clone size: NA; CDR3 DNA: TGTGCCAGTAGTATAGATCTGGACAGCAATCAGCCCCAGCATTTT; CDR3 protein: CASSIDLDSNQPQHF
D gene: NA; V gene: TRBV7-9; J gene: TRBJ2-5; CDR3 length: 11; clone size: NA; CDR3 DNA: TGTGCCAGCAGCCACCAAGAGACCCAGTACTTC; CDR3 protein: CASSHQETQYF